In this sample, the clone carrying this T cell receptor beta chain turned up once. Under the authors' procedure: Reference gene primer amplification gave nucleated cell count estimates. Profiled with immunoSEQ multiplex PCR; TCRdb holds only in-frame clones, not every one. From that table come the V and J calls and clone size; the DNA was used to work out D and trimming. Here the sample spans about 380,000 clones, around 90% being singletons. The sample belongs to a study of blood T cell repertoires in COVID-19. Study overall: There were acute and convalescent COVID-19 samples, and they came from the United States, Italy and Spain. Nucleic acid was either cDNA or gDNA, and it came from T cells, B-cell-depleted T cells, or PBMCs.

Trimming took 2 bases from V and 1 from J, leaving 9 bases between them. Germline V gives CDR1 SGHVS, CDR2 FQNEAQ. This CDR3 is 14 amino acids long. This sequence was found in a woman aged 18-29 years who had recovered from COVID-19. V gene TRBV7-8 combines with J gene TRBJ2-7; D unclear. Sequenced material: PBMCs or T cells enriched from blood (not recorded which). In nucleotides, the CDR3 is TGTGCCAGCAGCTTAATCCTTCTTTCCTACGAGCAGTACTTC. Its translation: CASSLILLSYEQYF. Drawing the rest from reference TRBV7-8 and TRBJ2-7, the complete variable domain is GAGVSQSPRYKVAKRGQDVALRCDPISGHVSLFWYQQALGQGPEFLTYFQNEAQLDKSGLPSDRFFAERPEGSVSTLKIQRTQQEDSAVYLCASSLILLSYEQYFGPGTRLTVT.